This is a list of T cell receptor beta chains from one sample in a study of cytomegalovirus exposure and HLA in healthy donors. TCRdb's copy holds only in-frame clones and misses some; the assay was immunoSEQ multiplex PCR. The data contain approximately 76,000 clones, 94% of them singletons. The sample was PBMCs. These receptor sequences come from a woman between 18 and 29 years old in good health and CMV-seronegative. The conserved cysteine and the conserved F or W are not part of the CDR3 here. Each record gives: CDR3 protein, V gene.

CDR3: ASSQDQLAGVSNEQF; V: TRBV4-1
CDR3: ASSLPQGFYEQY; V: TRBV27
CDR3: ASRPPGQGVNQPQH; V: TRBV27
CDR3: ATSRDRGGQHRLETQY; V: TRBV15
CDR3: ASNTGQGLSEAF; V: TRBV28
CDR3: AISDGGGPSYEQY; V: TRBV10-3
CDR3: ASSLDREWHQETQY; V: TRBV5-6
CDR3: ASSLAVGRGAHEQY; V: TRBV7-9
CDR3: ASSPQGARNTGELF; V: TRBV5-4
CDR3: AIRLAGSTDTQY; V: TRBV10-3
CDR3: ASSRGGTDTQY; V: TRBV18
CDR3: ASSLATGQYNEQF; V: TRBV5-1
CDR3: ASSLSGEGDGYT; V: TRBV11-2
CDR3: ASSANRDTISYEQY; V: TRBV27
CDR3: ASSVFDRATSGNTIY; V: TRBV9
CDR3: ASSPGQGDGYT; V: TRBV28
CDR3: ASSLSGLANNEQF; V: TRBV7-3
CDR3: ASTPGGMENNQPQH; V: TRBV14
CDR3: SGGQGEDTGELF; V: TRBV29-1
CDR3: ASGLVPDGVAGVLETQY; V: TRBV12-5
CDR3: ASHVDSNTEAF; V: TRBV5-1
CDR3: ASSFFHGGTYEQY; V: TRBV27
CDR3: ASSPPDIYEQY; V: TRBV18
CDR3: AWTRDSLYGYT; V: TRBV30
CDR3: AWNTGGTDTQY; V: TRBV30
CDR3: ASSLVQDYGYT; V: TRBV5-4
CDR3: AIRLDSSYNEQF; V: TRBV10-3
CDR3: ASGWGSTNYGYT; V: TRBV6-1
CDR3: ASSQGTGGNGNTIY; V: TRBV4-3
CDR3: SVEQGAGETQY; V: TRBV29-1
CDR3: ASSETGINEQF; V: TRBV6-1
CDR3: ASSPGGTSTEAF; V: TRBV6-4
CDR3: ASSLVRGGQPQH; V: TRBV7-8
CDR3: ASSLRGAESSYNSPLH; V: TRBV27
CDR3: ASAKPLGQTINEKLF; V: TRBV2
CDR3: ASSLERGSTGELF; V: TRBV7-6
CDR3: ASSVSGGLAEQY; V: TRBV2